A selection of T cell receptor beta chains follows, all from one sample in a study of blood T cells in healthy people across ages. MiXCR was run by TCRdb on the 5' RACE reads, yielding one entry per CDR3 protein. Among roughly 1.6 million distinct CDR3 sequences listed, 30% to 35% were seen once. The specimen sequenced was blood. The source of these receptors is a woman under 40 in good health. The CDR3 runs from the conserved cysteine through the conserved F or W. Fields, in order: V gene, D gene, clone size, J gene, CDR3 DNA, CDR3 protein. A D gene is named only where the DNA matches it firmly. Clone size is given for some rows only: seen once, a few or many times, or a class if the clone is expanded.

TRBV29-1	-	few	TRBJ2-1	TGCAGCGGAGTCGGGGACGGGAGCTCCCACAATGAGCAGTTCTTC	CSGVGDGSSHNEQFF
TRBV5-1	-	-	TRBJ2-3	TGCGCCAGCAATAGCGCCGTGAGCACAGATACGCAGTATTTT	CASNSAVSTDTQYF
TRBV10-2	TRBD1	-	TRBJ1-2	TGCGCCAGCAGTGAGTCAAAGGACAGGGGAGGCTACACCTTC	CASSESKDRGGYTF
TRBV24-1	-	-	TRBJ2-5	TGTGCCACCAGTGATTTTCGGAAGGAGACCCAGTACTTC	CATSDFRKETQYF
TRBV30	-	-	TRBJ2-5	TGTGCCCGGGGTAAATCTCAAGAGACCCAGTACTTC	CARGKSQETQYF
TRBV5-5	-	-	TRBJ2-7	TGTGCCAGCAGCTCCATGGGGGGAGCCTTGGACGAGCAGTACTTC	CASSSMGGALDEQYF
TRBV9	-	-	TRBJ2-3	TGTGCCAGCAGCGTAGTAGGGACTTACACAGATACGCAGTATTTT	CASSVVGTYTDTQYF
TRBV5-5	-	-	TRBJ2-6	TGTGCCAGCAGCTTCTACATGTCTTGGGGTGGGGCCAACGTCCTGACTTTC	CASSFYMSWGGANVLTF
TRBV29-1	-	-	TRBJ1-1	TGCAGCGTTGCCTCTCGACAGGAAGACACTGAAGCTTTCTTT	CSVASRQEDTEAFF
TRBV21-1	-	few	TRBJ1-2	TGTGCCAGCGGGGAGACAACCTATTCTAACTATGGCTACACCTTC	CASGETTYSNYGYTF
TRBV4-2	TRBD1	few	TRBJ2-7	TGTGCCAGCAGCCAAGAGGGACAGGGGTTCGGGGCCTACGAGCAGTACTTC	CASSQEGQGFGAYEQYF
TRBV7-5	-	-	TRBJ2-7	-	CISVSPLAGGSAGAYEQYF
TRBV6-1	-	-	TRBJ2-7	TGTGCCAGCAGTGCAAGAGCAAGGACGCCTAGCTCCTACGAGCAGTACTTC	CASSARARTPSSYEQYF
TRBV6-1	-	-	TRBJ2-1	TGTGCCAGCAGTGAACGGGGCGAGCAGCAGTTCTTC	CASSERGEQQFF
TRBV27	TRBD2	-	TRBJ2-3	TGTGCCAGCAGGCGGACTAGCGCGGCTACCCCAAGCACAGATACGCAGTATTTT	CASRRTSAATPSTDTQYF
TRBV5-6	TRBD2	-	TRBJ2-1	TGTGCCAGCAGCTTAAGCGGGGGCCATTGGAGTGAGCAGTTCTTC	CASSLSGGHWSEQFF
TRBV5-1	-	many	TRBJ2-5	TGCGCCAGCAGCCCCGGGACGGTCCAAGAGACCCAGTACTTC	CASSPGTVQETQYF
TRBV12-3/TRBV12-4	-	few	TRBJ2-7	TGTGCCAGCAGTTTACCCCTGGGCGGAACCTACGAGCAGTACTTC	CASSLPLGGTYEQYF
TRBV20-1	TRBD2	-	TRBJ2-1	TGCAGTGCCTCCGGGACTAGCGGGGGGACCCGGGATGAGCAGTTCTTC	CSASGTSGGTRDEQFF
TRBV25-1	-	few	TRBJ2-5	TGTGCCAGCACCGGGAGCGTGGGGACCCAGTACTTC	CASTGSVGTQYF
TRBV11-2	-	few	TRBJ2-1	TGTGCCAGCAGCTTCGAGGACGGCTATGAGCAGTTCTTC	CASSFEDGYEQFF
TRBV30	-	-	TRBJ2-7	TGTGCCTGGAGTGGAGACACCTACGAGCAGTACTTC	CAWSGDTYEQYF
TRBV12-3/TRBV12-4	-	-	TRBJ1-2	TGTGCCAAGCGTAGTGCGAATGGCTACACCTTC	CAKRSANGYTF
TRBV10-3	-	-	TRBJ2-1	TGTGCCTCCGATCGGGACGCCACCTACAATGAGCAGTTCTTC	CASDRDATYNEQFF
TRBV25-1	TRBD2	-	TRBJ2-7	TGTGCCAGCAGTGAATTAAGAGCGGGAGTTTCCCACGAGCAGTACTTC	CASSELRAGVSHEQYF
TRBV5-1	-	-	TRBJ2-7	TGCGCCAGCAGCTCCACGTTGGGGTCGTACGAGCAGTACTTC	CASSSTLGSYEQYF
TRBV9	-	few	TRBJ1-3	TGTGCCAGCAGCGTATCCCCGAAGGGATTGACCATATATTTT	CASSVSPKGLTIYF
TRBV7-2	-	many	TRBJ2-7	TGTGCCAGCAGCTTAGCTCGGGGTTACGAGCAGTACTTC	CASSLARGYEQYF
TRBV3-1	-	few	TRBJ2-1	TGTGCCAGCAGCCAACCGCCATCCTACAATGAGCAGTTCTTC	CASSQPPSYNEQFF
TRBV7-9	-	few	TRBJ2-4	TGTGCCAGCAGCTCAAACCTTCCCGGACAGACGTGGGCCAAAAACATTCAGTACTTC	CASSSNLPGQTWAKNIQYF
TRBV5-1	-	-	TRBJ2-3	TGCGCCAGCAGCTACGGACAGCCCAGCAACGCAGATACGCAGTATTTT	CASSYGQPSNADTQYF
TRBV5-1	TRBD2	-	TRBJ2-5	TGCGCCAGCAGCTTGGACACGGCTAGCGGGTCTCAAGAGACCCAGTACTTC	CASSLDTASGSQETQYF
TRBV20-1	-	few	TRBJ2-1	TGCAGTGCTAGGATGGGGGAGGACTCCTACAATGAGCAGTTCTTC	CSARMGEDSYNEQFF
TRBV27	-	few	TRBJ2-1	TGTGCCAGCAGTTTATCGCTGACAACTGAGCAGTTCTTC	CASSLSLTTEQFF
TRBV20-1	-	-	TRBJ2-7	TGCAGTGCTATCCCGGGTCACTACGAGCAGTACTTC	CSAIPGHYEQYF
TRBV6-2/TRBV6-3	-	-	TRBJ2-3	TGTGCCAGCAGTGTACAGGACCAAAGAACGCAGTATTTT	CASSVQDQRTQYF
TRBV7-9	TRBD2	few	TRBJ2-3	TGTGCCAGCAGCAAAGGACTAGCGGGAGGGGCAGATACGCAGTATTTT	CASSKGLAGGADTQYF
TRBV7-2	TRBD1	-	TRBJ1-5	TGTGCCAGCAGCTTGGACAGGGGAACTCAGCCCCAGCATTTT	CASSLDRGTQPQHF
TRBV6-1	-	few	TRBJ1-5	TGTGCCAGCACCAGGGACCGACTTAGCAATCGGCCCCAGCATTTT	CASTRDRLSNRPQHF
TRBV6-1	-	-	TRBJ2-1	TGTGCCAGCTCAAGCGTCCGCCAAAGGAATGAGCAGTTCTTC	CASSSVRQRNEQFF
TRBV2	-	-	TRBJ2-7	TGTGCCAGCAGACGGTCCAGCTCCTACGAGCAGTACTTC	CASRRSSSYEQYF
TRBV7-8	-	few	TRBJ1-5	TGTGCCAGCAGCTTTCTTGCGGTGGGTGGGAATCAGCCCCAGCATTTT	CASSFLAVGGNQPQHF
TRBV3-1	TRBD2	-	TRBJ2-7	TGTGCCAGCAGCCATTCCCCGGGACTAGCGGGAGCAAGGTCCTACGAGCAGTACTTC	CASSHSPGLAGARSYEQYF
TRBV9	-	-	TRBJ1-5	TGTGCCAGCAGCGTAGGGCAGTACAATCAGCCCCAGCATTTT	CASSVGQYNQPQHF
TRBV15	-	many	TRBJ1-5	TGTGCCACCAGCAGAGACAGGGGATCTCAGCCCCAGCATTTT	CATSRDRGSQPQHF
TRBV10-3	TRBD1	-	TRBJ1-2	TGTGCCATCAGTGAGTTGACAGGGAACTATGGCTACACCTTC	CAISELTGNYGYTF
TRBV10-3	TRBD2	-	TRBJ2-3	TGTGCCGTCAGGCGGGGGGACACCAACACAGATACGCAGTATTTT	CAVRRGDTNTDTQYF
TRBV7-9	TRBD2	many	TRBJ2-5	TGTGCCAGCAGTTTATCGCGGGGGAGGCAAGAGACCCAGTACTTC	CASSLSRGRQETQYF
TRBV11-2	TRBD2	few	TRBJ2-1	TGTGCCAGCAGTCACGCCGGGACTAGCGGGAGCTATGAGCAGTTCTTC	CASSHAGTSGSYEQFF
TRBV4-1	TRBD2	many	TRBJ2-7	TGTGCCAGCAGCCAAGTAGCGGGGGGCTCCTACGAGCAGTACTTC	CASSQVAGGSYEQYF
TRBV18	TRBD2	-	TRBJ2-5	TGTGCCAGCTCACCACCGTTAGCGGGAAGGGAGACCCAGTACTTC	CASSPPLAGRETQYF